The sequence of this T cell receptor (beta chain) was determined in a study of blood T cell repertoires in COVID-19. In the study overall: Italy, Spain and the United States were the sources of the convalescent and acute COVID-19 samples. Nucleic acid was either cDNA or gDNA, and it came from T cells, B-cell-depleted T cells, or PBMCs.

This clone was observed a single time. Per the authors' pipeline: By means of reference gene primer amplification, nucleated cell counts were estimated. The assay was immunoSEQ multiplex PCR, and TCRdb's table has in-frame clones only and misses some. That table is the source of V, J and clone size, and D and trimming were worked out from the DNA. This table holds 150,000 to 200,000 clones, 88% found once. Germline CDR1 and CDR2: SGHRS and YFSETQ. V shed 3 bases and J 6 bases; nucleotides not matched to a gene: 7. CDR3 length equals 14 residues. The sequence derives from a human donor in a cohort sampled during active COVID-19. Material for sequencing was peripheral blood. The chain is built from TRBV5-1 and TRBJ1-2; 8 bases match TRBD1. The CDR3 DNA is TGCGCCAGCAGCTATAATTTACAGGGGGATGGCTACACCTTC. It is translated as CASSYNLQGDGYTF. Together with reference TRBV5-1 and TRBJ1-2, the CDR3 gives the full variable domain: KAGVTQTPRYLIKTRGQQVTLSCSPISGHRSVSWYQQTPGQGLQFLFEYFSETQRNKGNFPGRFSGRQFSNSRSEMNVSTLELGDSALYLCASSYNLQGDGYTFGSGTRLTVV.